The table lists the clone carrying this T cell receptor (beta chain) with a few counts. TCRdb fed the RT-PCR reads into MiXCR, producing one record per CDR3 protein. The sample lists about 680,000 distinct CDR3 sequences; more than 13% were seen once. This TCR was recovered from a female donor in good health, serving as a healthy control. Specimen: memory CD4+ T cells from blood.

CDR3 loop: CASSERDKLSYEQYF. CDR3 coding DNA: TGTGCCAGCAGTGAAAGGGACAAGCTTTCCTACGAGCAGTACTTC. The J gene is TRBJ2-7, the V gene TRBV25-1; the D gene is possibly TRBD1 (6 bases). This CDR3 is 15 amino acids long. Germline V gene lookup returns CDR1 MGHDK and CDR2 SYGVNS. The V end was cut by 2 bases, the J end by 1 base, with 12 bases between.